This T cell receptor beta chain was sequenced for a study of response to subunit inactivated influenza vaccine (dated by TCRdb to 2017 to 2018). In the study overall: The study used deep quantitative T cell receptor repertoire profiling to track responses to a trivalent subunit inactivated influenza vaccine. Overall study outcomes, separate from this receptor: According to the authors, only a limited number of new T cells may be recruited by each seasonal influenza vaccination.

Remarks on this clonotype: This clone's antigen is unknown. No much larger clonotype is one base removed from it; base qualities were not supplied.

The library was built by means of RT-PCR. The listed sequencing device is Illumina HiSeq 2500. In TCRdb, the public reads were trimmed at Q25 with fastp and aligned with MiXCR, with productive beta chains retained. Under each unique CDR3 protein, matching rows form one entry showing the most common genes and DNA. In all, the sample holds about 540,000 distinct CDR3 sequences, and 14% of those were seen once. The ten largest clones represent 11% of the sample. Cut back by 2 bases and 2 bases, the V and J ends lie 15 bases apart. From the cysteine through the phenylalanine, the CDR3 covers 16 amino acids. Just the 48-base CDR3 DNA is kept, in frame starting at base 1. CDR1 and CDR2, per the germline V gene, are MNHEY and SVGAGI.

The chain is made from TRBV6-5 and TRBJ2-5; the D gene is perhaps TRBD2, on 6 matching bases. The specimen comprised PBMCs from blood, sampled roughly 12 days after vaccination. The sequence came from a man over 45 who received an inactivated influenza vaccine. Donor details come from another sample of the same person, matched by shared clones. The DNA is TGTGCCAGCAGTTACCATGGGACTGGACGTCAAGAGACCCAGTACTTC. Translated, it reads CASSYHGTGRQETQYF.